The 27 T cell receptor beta chains reported below all come from one sample, sequenced in a study of blood T cell repertoires in COVID-19. The assay was immunoSEQ multiplex PCR, and TCRdb's table has in-frame clones only and misses some. The sample carries some 64,000 clones, 60% to 80% recorded once. What was sequenced was peripheral blood. These receptor sequences come from a man aged 80 or over with active or convalescent COVID-19.

The V call is TRBV18, the J call TRBJ1-4, with D possibly being TRBD1 (5 bases). Germline loops: CDR1 KGHSH, CDR2 LQKENI. Trimming shortened V by 2 bases and J by 6 bases, and 7 bases separated the two germline ends. CDR3 length: 13 amino acids. CDR3 sequence: CASSPSRDEKLFF. The CDR3 DNA reads TGTGCCAGCTCACCATCCAGGGATGAAAAACTGTTTTTT.

This chain uses TRBV29-1 with TRBJ2-7, with D perhaps TRBD1 (5 bases). With 3 bases removed from V and 0 bases from J, the gap between germline ends came to 12 bases. The CDR3 is 14 amino acids. Per germline, CDR1 SQVTM and CDR2 ANQGSEA. The chain's CDR3 is CSVEASGFSYEQYF. CDR3 nucleotide sequence: TGCAGCGTTGAGGCTTCAGGGTTCTCCTACGAGCAGTACTTC.

The CDR3 DNA reads TGTGCCAGCACCGACCACCCCATTCTCGGAATTCGGGACACCATATATTTT. Amino acid sequence: CASTDHPILGIRDTIYF. The chain employs TRBV5-6 and TRBJ1-3; no reliable D call. The CDR3 runs to 17 residues. V shed 6 bases and J shed 8 bases, with 27 bases lying between them. Germline CDR1 reads SGHDT; CDR2 reads YYEEEE. Full variable domain (missing parts from reference TRBV5-6 and TRBJ1-3): DAGVTQSPTHLIKTRGQQVTLRCSPKSGHDTVSWYQQALGQGPQFIFQYYEEEERQRGNFPDRFSGHQFPNYSSELNVNALLLGDSALYLCASTDHPILGIRDTIYFGEGSWLTVV.

V gene TRBV28 combines with J gene TRBJ1-6, with D tentatively TRBD1 (6 bases). Deletions cut 10 bases from V and 4 bases from J, with 11 bases between. The CDR3 is 13 residues long. The germline gives CDR1 MDHEN, CDR2 SYDVKM. CDR3 DNA: TGTGCCATGGGGGGGCAGTATAATTCACCCCTCCACTTT. It specifies CAMGGQYNSPLHF. Together with reference TRBV28 and TRBJ1-6, the CDR3 gives the full variable domain: DVKVTQSSRYLVKRTGEKVFLECVQDMDHENMFWYRQDPGLGLRLIYFSYDVKMKEKGDIPEGYSVSREKKERFSLILESASTNQTSMYLCAMGGQYNSPLHFGNGTRLTVT.

This chain uses TRBV5-1 with TRBJ2-1, with TRBD2 as a possible D gene (6 bases). With 5 bases removed from V and 5 bases from J, the gap between germline ends came to 17 bases. Germline CDR1 SGHRS, CDR2 YFSETQ. This CDR3 spans 15 amino acids. CDR3 DNA: TGCGCCAGCAGATTATCCGGGACTCACAACAATGAGCAGTTCTTC. Amino acids: CASRLSGTHNNEQFF.

The rearrangement joins TRBV6-1 to TRBJ2-7; D possibly corresponds to TRBD1 (6 bases). V shed 2 bases and J shed 4 bases, with 6 bases lying between them. CDR3 length equals 12 residues. The germline V gene encodes CDR1 MNHNS and CDR2 SASEGT. CDR3 DNA: TGTGCCAGCAGTGAACAGGGGTACGAGCAGTACTTC. It encodes CASSEQGYEQYF.

The chain combines TRBV13 with TRBJ2-1; 11 nucleotides line up with TRBD2. Looked up from germline, CDR1 is PRHDT and CDR2 is FYEKMQ (reference sequence). This CDR3 has 16 residues. V was clipped by 5 bases and J by 6 bases; unmatched bases: 9. This chain's CDR3 is CASSNLAGGLRNEQFF. CDR3 coding DNA: TGTGCCAGCAGCAATTTAGCGGGGGGGCTCCGCAATGAGCAGTTCTTC.

This chain links TRBV28 with TRBJ2-7; 8 nucleotides align to TRBD2. Germline V gene data show CDR1 as MDHEN and CDR2 as SYDVKM. The CDR3 contains 17 residues. With 3 bases clipped from V and 6 bases from J, the junction kept 16 bases outside the gene matches. CDR3 DNA sequence: TGTGCCAGCAGTTTTACCGCTATGTGGGGACTAGTCTCCGAGCAGTACTTC. Residues: CASSFTAMWGLVSEQYF.

The V and J genes are TRBV7-6 and TRBJ2-3; maybe TRBD1 (6 bases). The germline CDR1 and CDR2 sequences are SGHVS and FNYEAQ. Trimming stripped 5 bases from V and 1 base from J, with 16 bases between. The CDR3 is 16 residues long. CDR3 in amino acids: CASSRQAGRGTDTQYF. The CDR3 DNA follows: TGTGCCAGCAGCAGACAGGCAGGACGGGGCACAGATACGCAGTATTTT. The complete variable domain, with remaining parts taken from reference TRBV7-6 and TRBJ2-3, reads GAGVSQSPRYKVTKRGQDVALRCDPISGHVSLYWYRQALGQGPEFLTYFNYEAQQDKSGLPNDRFSAERPEGSISTLTIQRTEQRDSAMYRCASSRQAGRGTDTQYFGPGTRLTVL.

This chain joins TRBV7-2 and TRBJ1-1; D remains unclear. The CDR3 is 13 residues long. The germline gives CDR1 SGHTA, CDR2 FQGNSA. V gave up 5 bases and J gave up 1 base, with 8 bases separating them. CDR3 protein: CASSTEGNTEAFF. For the CDR3, the DNA is TGTGCCAGCAGCACGGAGGGGAACACTGAAGCTTTCTTT.

This clone was observed a handful of times. The gene calls are TRBV2 and TRBJ2-1; D is possibly TRBD2 (5 bases). There are 14 residues in the CDR3. The germline V gene has CDR1 SNHLY and CDR2 FYNNEI. Trimming took 3 bases from V and 5 from J, leaving 11 bases between them. The CDR3 nucleotides are TGTGCCAGCAGTGAGAGGCTAGCAGACAATGAGCAGTTCTTC. Amino acids: CASSERLADNEQFF.

In its sample, this clone was seen many times. This chain links TRBV5-4 with TRBJ1-2; 8 bases fit TRBD1. Trimming at V came to 4 bases and at J to 8 bases, leaving 22 bases not matched to a gene. The length of the CDR3 is 18 residues. In germline, CDR1 is SGHNT, CDR2 YYREEE (reference sequence). The CDR3 DNA is TGTGCCAGCAGCCAGATCCCAGCACTTAGACAGGGGAGTAAGGGCTACACCTTC. It translates to CASSQIPALRQGSKGYTF. The full variable domain, rest sourced from reference TRBV5-4 and TRBJ1-2, is ETGVTQSPTHLIKTRGQQVTLRCSSQSGHNTVSWYQQALGQGPQFIFQYYREEENGRGNFPPRFSGLQFPNYSSELNVNALELDDSALYLCASSQIPALRQGSKGYTFGSGTRLTVV.

The chain combines TRBV5-5 with TRBJ2-1; 14 bases align to TRBD2. This CDR3 has 16 amino acids. Germline CDR1 is SGHKS and CDR2 is YYEKEE (reference sequence). Losses at the gene ends were 4 bases for V and 8 bases for J; bases not matched to a gene: 8. Here the CDR3 DNA reads TGTGCCAGCAGCCTAGGGACTAGCGGGAGTTGGGATGAGCAGTTCTTC. Its protein product is CASSLGTSGSWDEQFF.

The chain is built from TRBV30 and TRBJ2-7; D may be TRBD2 (7 bases). In germline, CDR1 is GTSNPN, CDR2 SVGIG (reference sequence). The V end was cut by 0 bases, the J end by 5 bases, with 14 bases between. The CDR3 runs 14 residues. The CDR3 nucleotides are TGTGCCTGGAGTGTACCGGGGGGCTTCAACGAGCAGTACTTC. It encodes CAWSVPGGFNEQYF.

J is TRBJ2-7 and V is TRBV27; 9 bases agree with TRBD1. The V gene's germline CDR1 is MNHEY and CDR2 SMNVEV (reference sequence). The CDR3 has 14 residues. V was pared by 3 bases and J by 6 bases, with 6 bases of the junction left unmatched. The CDR3 region is CASSLGTGTIEQYF. The CDR3 region has the DNA TGTGCCAGCAGTTTGGGGACAGGGACAATCGAGCAGTACTTC.

This clone has just a few counts. The chain uses TRBV28 and TRBJ2-7, with D possibly TRBD2 on 6 matching bases. The V gene lost 6 bases and the J gene lost 6 bases, with 15 bases spanning the gap. The CDR3 is 13 amino acids. Germline V gene data show CDR1 as MDHEN and CDR2 as SYDVKM. The DNA for the CDR3 is TGTGCCAGCAGACTTATCGGGGGAAGCGAGCAGTACTTC. Amino acid sequence: CASRLIGGSEQYF.

In its sample, this clone was seen a few times. CDR3 DNA: TGCGCCAGCAGTGTAGGCGGGAGGAGGAGTTACGAGCAGTACTTC. The encoded protein is CASSVGGRRSYEQYF. The chain is built from TRBV10-2 and TRBJ2-7; 8 nucleotides agree with TRBD2. Germline V gene lookup returns CDR1 WSHSY and CDR2 SAAADI. Trimming at V came to 4 bases and at J to 4 bases, leaving 9 bases not matched to a gene. This CDR3 region has 15 residues.

The CDR3 is CAISPAGANEKLFF. CDR3 sequence (DNA): TGTGCCATCAGTCCTGCAGGGGCTAATGAAAAACTGTTTTTT. The V and J genes are TRBV10-3 and TRBJ1-4; perhaps TRBD1 as D (6 bases). This CDR3 has 14 residues. V dropped 5 bases and J dropped 3 bases, with 10 bases sitting between them. The germline V gene encodes CDR1 ENHRY and CDR2 SYGVKD.

This rearrangement joins TRBV5-1 to TRBJ2-3; no clear D gene. The CDR3 sequence is 13 residues long. Germline V gene lookup returns CDR1 SGHRS and CDR2 YFSETQ. V gave up 2 bases and J gave up 6 bases, with 10 bases separating them. The CDR3 bases are TGCGCCAGCAGCTTTCTACCCCGGGATACGCAGTATTTT. This gives the protein CASSFLPRDTQYF.

The chain joins TRBV12-3 or TRBV12-4 to TRBJ2-5; no clear D. This CDR3 spans 13 amino acids. Between the trimmed V and J ends, which lost 2 bases and 4 bases, there was a span of 8 bases. CDR3 DNA: TGTGCCAGCAGTTTAAACGGCGGAGAGACCCAGTACTTC. This translates into CASSLNGGETQYF.

The chain uses TRBV7-9 and TRBJ1-2, with TRBD1 matching over 12 bases. The CDR3 covers 17 residues. The J segment lost 4 bases and the V segment lost 2 bases, leaving 8 bases of the junction unmatched. Germline CDR1 is SEHNR and CDR2 is FQNEAQ (reference sequence). This CDR3 is CASSLSGQGARFYGYTF. CDR3 bases: TGTGCCAGCAGCTTATCGGGACAGGGGGCGCGTTTCTATGGCTACACCTTC.

The gene calls are TRBV28 and TRBJ2-7; 10 bases agree with TRBD1. With V trimmed by 6 bases and J by 3 bases, 8 bases remained unmatched. Germline V gene data show CDR1 as MDHEN and CDR2 as SYDVKM. This CDR3 has 15 amino acids. The CDR3, as DNA: TGTGCCAGCAGCCATACGACAGGGGGCAACTACGAGCAGTACTTC. Its protein product is CASSHTTGGNYEQYF.

The V gene is TRBV19, the J gene TRBJ1-1; D is possibly TRBD1 (5 bases). The germline V and J ends were trimmed by 2 bases and 4 bases, with 17 bases remaining between them. Germline V CDR1 and CDR2: LNHDA, SQIVND (reference sequence). CDR3 length: 16 residues. CDR3 DNA: TGTGCCAGTAGTATACAAAGCCCCGTGGGGGGCACTGAAGCTTTCTTT. This encodes CASSIQSPVGGTEAFF.

The chain employs TRBV21-1 and TRBJ1-4. TRBV21-1 is designated a pseudogene. The CDR3 runs to 14 residues. The CDR3 DNA reads as TGTGCCAGCAGCAAGCAGGGACTCGGCGAAAAACTGTTTTTT. Its protein product is CASSKQGLGEKLFF.

The rearrangement uses TRBV27 and TRBJ1-6; 11 bases map to TRBD1. Germline CDR1 reads MNHEY; CDR2 reads SMNVEV (reference sequence). V lost 2 bases and J lost 7; bases outside the gene matches: 10. This CDR3 comprises 18 residues. The CDR3 region is CASSLRGQGDFGNSPLHF. The CDR3 DNA reads as TGTGCCAGCAGTTTAAGGGGACAGGGGGACTTTGGAAATTCACCCCTCCACTTT.

The chain's CDR3 is CASSPRDREYNEQFF. Written as DNA, the CDR3 is TGTGCCAGCTCACCCCGGGACAGGGAGTACAATGAGCAGTTCTTC. The chain carries TRBV18 and TRBJ2-1; 9 nucleotides match TRBD1. The germline V gene has CDR1 KGHSH and CDR2 LQKENI. The length of the CDR3 is 15 residues. V shed 3 bases and J 4 bases; nucleotides not matched to a gene: 4.

This chain links TRBV7-6 with TRBJ2-7; D is perhaps TRBD1 (6 bases). The germline V gene has CDR1 SGHVS and CDR2 FNYEAQ. The length of the CDR3 is 15 residues. Trimming removed 5 bases from V and 0 bases from J, with 14 bases in between. The CDR3 region is CASSPASGASYEQYF. In nucleotides, the CDR3 is TGTGCCAGCAGCCCGGCGTCAGGGGCCTCCTACGAGCAGTACTTC. Complete variable domain (other parts from reference TRBV7-6 and TRBJ2-7): GAGVSQSPRYKVTKRGQDVALRCDPISGHVSLYWYRQALGQGPEFLTYFNYEAQQDKSGLPNDRFSAERPEGSISTLTIQRTEQRDSAMYRCASSPASGASYEQYFGPGTRLTVT.